Reported below is one T cell receptor (beta chain). Its target is not known. This clone may be a read error of a much larger clone one base away. Using RNA template, CDR3s of TCR alpha and beta were amplified with iRepertoire arm-PCR. TCRdb independently ran MiXCR on the multiplex PCR reads; one entry per CDR3 protein. The data hold tens of thousands of distinct CDR3 sequences, with roughly 40% observed a single time. This CDR3 is 15 amino acids long. The V gene's germline CDR1 is KGHSH and CDR2 LQKENI. Trimming took off 3 bases at V and 7 bases at J, with 18 bases between the two ends. This sample stems from a study of glioma-infiltrating T cells. Notes on the study in general: CDR3 overlap between tissue and blood was very small.

The clonotype was recovered from a human donor with low-grade glioma or glioblastoma, undergoing nonglioma brain surgery, or in good health (not recorded which). The chain links TRBV18 to TRBJ2-5, with D perhaps matching TRBD1 or TRBD2 (6 bases each). The sequencing input was glioma tissue, nonneoplastic brain tissue, or PBMCs (not recorded which). CDR3: CASSPRVGGGGTQYF. In DNA, the CDR3 is TGTGCCAGCTCACCCCGTGTTGGAGGGGGTGGGACCCAGTACTTC.